This TCR beta chain is drawn from a study of blood T cell repertoires in COVID-19. The wider study: T cells, B-cell-depleted T cells, or PBMCs provided the cDNA or gDNA that served as material.

Germline CDR1 reads SEHNR; CDR2 reads FQNEAQ (reference sequence). CDR3 size: 15 residues. V was cut by 5 bases and J by 4 bases, with 15 bases left in between. In the original processing: Reference gene primer amplification in the assay estimated nucleated cell counts. The assay was immunoSEQ multiplex PCR, and TCRdb's table has in-frame clones only and misses some. V, J and clone size derive from that table, while D and trimming were established from the DNA sequence. The sample holds 200,000 to 300,000 clones, around 85% seen once. This receptor was obtained from a man older than 75 with acute or convalescent COVID-19. This chain links TRBV7-9 with TRBJ2-1, with D possibly matching TRBD2 (6 bases). Sequencing was carried out using peripheral blood. The CDR3: CASSPRRDSYNEQFF. As DNA, the CDR3 is TGTGCCAGCAGCCCCCGCCGGGACTCGTACAATGAGCAGTTCTTC.